This TCR beta chain was found in a study of T cells after yellow fever vaccination. General study results and limits: There was a possibility that FACS-sorted repertoires contained abundant clonotypes contaminating from the bulk population.

CDR3 length equals 15 residues. The ends were cut back, 0 bases at V and 4 bases at J, with 13 bases in the middle. CDR1 is DFQATT and CDR2 is SNEGSKA in the germline V gene (reference sequence). Each CDR3 protein gets one entry after TCRdb re-called the 5' RACE reads with MiXCR. The sample shows 250,000 to 400,000 distinct CDR3 sequences, about 4% of them seen only once. This clonotype occurred a few times. No antigen is known for it. This chain connects TRBV20-1 to TRBJ1-5, with D uncertain. This sequence was found in a man in his late teens or twenties who received the YFV17D yellow fever vaccine. Sequencing used PBMCs, obtained 5 days after the yellow fever booster vaccination. For the CDR3, the DNA is TGCAGTGCTAGAGATGTTGGTAGGGAAAATCAGCCCCAGCATTTT. This translates into CSARDVGRENQPQHF.